This T cell receptor (beta chain) was profiled in a study of T-cell reconstitution after alpha-beta-depleted transplantation in children. Study-wide findings and caveats: The main origin of T-cell counts and diversity one year after transplant was newly produced T cells. Certain patients had high TCRbeta diversity at day 60, and it came from recipient T cells and thymic progenitors that survived. Several hundred expanded graft clones reportedly supplied alpha-beta T cells about two months after transplant.

A note on this clonotype: The antigen remains unidentified.

Unique molecular identifiers were built into the TCRbeta library. One entry per CDR3 protein, called by TCRdb with MiXCR from the PCR reads. Of 250,000 or so distinct CDR3 sequences listed, more than 20% were seen once; the top ten hold 4.5% to 5.5%. The length of the CDR3 is 19 residues. CDR1 is MDHEN, CDR2 SYDVKM, per germline. The ends were cut back, 2 bases at V and 0 bases at J, with 21 bases in the middle. This specimen was PBMCs, mostly from graft donor cells, taken 360 days after TCRalphabeta/CD19-depleted stem cell transplant. V is TRBV28 and J is TRBJ2-3, with D possibly being TRBD2 (6 bases). The clonotype comes from a female patient between 2 and 15 years old who had a stem cell transplant for congenital amegakaryocytic thrombocytopenia, so the T cells may come from the graft donor. The CDR3 DNA follows: TGTGCCAGCAGTTTAGGTCCAGGACTAAAAACTGCTAGCACAGATACGCAGTATTTT. This translates into CASSLGPGLKTASTDTQYF.